This T cell receptor (beta chain) was captured by sequencing in a study of control samples from healthy donors and cancer patients. TCRdb's copy holds only in-frame clones and misses some; the assay was immunoSEQ multiplex PCR. The repertoire holds about 150,000 clones, with 90% to 95% as singletons. Germline V CDR1 and CDR2: KGHSH, LQKENI. V lost 2 bases, J lost 3 bases, and 5 bases lay in between. CDR3 length: 14 amino acids. This chain uses TRBV18 with TRBJ2-6; the D is unclear. The TCR originated in a woman younger than 45 in good health. The sequenced sample consisted of blood. For the CDR3, the DNA is TGTGCCAGCTCACCATCACGTGGGGCCAACGTCCTGACTTTC. Translating gives CASSPSRGANVLTF.